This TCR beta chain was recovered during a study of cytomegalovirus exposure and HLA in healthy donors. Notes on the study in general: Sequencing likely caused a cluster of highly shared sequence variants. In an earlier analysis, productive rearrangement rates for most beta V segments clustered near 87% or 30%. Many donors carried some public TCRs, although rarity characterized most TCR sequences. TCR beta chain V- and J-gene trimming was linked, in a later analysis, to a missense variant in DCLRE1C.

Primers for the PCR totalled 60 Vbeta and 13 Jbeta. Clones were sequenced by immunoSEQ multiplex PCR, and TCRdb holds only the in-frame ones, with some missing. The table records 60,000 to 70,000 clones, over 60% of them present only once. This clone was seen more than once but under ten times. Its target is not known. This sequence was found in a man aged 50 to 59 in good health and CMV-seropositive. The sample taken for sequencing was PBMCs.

CDR3 DNA sequence: TGTGCCAGCAGCCAAGAGACTAGCGGGAGGATATATGAGCAGTTCTTC. It encodes CASSQETSGRIYEQFF. This rearrangement joins TRBV14 to TRBJ2-1, with 13 bases that match TRBD2. The germline V gene encodes CDR1 SGHDN and CDR2 FVKESK. The J segment lost 8 bases and the V segment lost 0 bases, leaving 4 bases of the junction unmatched. This CDR3 is built from 16 residues.